This T cell receptor beta chain stems from a study of blood T cell repertoires in COVID-19. Study-level background: COVID-19 samples, acute and convalescent, were from the United States, Italy and Spain. Sample material is recorded as cDNA or gDNA derived from T cells, B-cell-depleted T cells, or PBMCs.

This CDR3 contains 19 residues. As originally analysed: The assay estimated nucleated cells by amplifying reference gene primers. This table comes from immunoSEQ multiplex PCR, and its TCRdb copy is limited to in-frame clones, with some not included. The D gene and trimming were derived from the DNA, and the V and J assignments and clone size from that table. Altogether 100,000 to 140,000 clones are present, around 90% being singletons, with the ten largest covering nearly 5%. Sequencing input: peripheral blood. The TCR was taken from a man aged 40-49 years with active or convalescent COVID-19. The chain recombines TRBV21-1 with TRBJ2-1; the table's D gene call, TRBD2, was not cross checked with the DNA. TRBV21-1 is a pseudogene segment. CDR3 amino acids: CASSKVREGGPLPCTEQFF. As DNA, the CDR3 is TGTGCCAGCAGCAAAGTTAGGGAGGGAGGCCCCCTCCCCTGCACTGAGCAGTTCTTC.